A single sample gave rise to the 5 T cell receptor beta chains below, sequenced in a study of T cells in Graves' hyperthyroidism and ophthalmopathy. RNA transcripts gave rise to amplified TCR beta CDR3 regions. A set of HTBI primers served as the primers for a first-round RT-PCR of the TCR CDR3. MiXCR, applied by TCRdb to the multiplex PCR reads, yields one record per CDR3 protein. The sample lists around 400,000 distinct CDR3 sequences, 13% to 15% occurring once. Sequencing was done on a sample of blood. The receptors shown here come from a woman aged 60-70 years with Graves' ophthalmopathy.

This clonotype occurred many times. Written as DNA, the CDR3 is TGTGCCAGCAGCTCGACCTCAGGGTCTTCCACAGATACGCAGTATTTT. Translation gives CASSSTSGSSTDTQYF. The chain links TRBV7-3 to TRBJ2-3; D possibly corresponds to TRBD1 (5 bases). Germline-derived CDR1 and CDR2 are SGHTA and FQGTGA. Trimming removed 4 bases at V and 2 bases at J, with 16 bases between. The CDR3 is 16 residues long.

This clonotype was seen once. The gene calls are TRBV20-1 and TRBJ2-1; 14 positions agree with TRBD2. Germline CDR1 and CDR2: DFQATT and SNEGSKA (reference sequence). The V and J ends lost 3 bases and 9 bases, in that order; junction bases with no gene match: 13. This CDR3 region has 17 residues. CDR3 in DNA: TGCAGTGCTAGTGGGGGGGCGGGACTAGCGGGAGTGAGTGAGCAGTTCTTC. It specifies CSASGGAGLAGVSEQFF.

This clonotype was detected a few times. The J gene is TRBJ2-2, the V gene TRBV6-1; D is unresolved. V lost 7 bases, J lost 1 base, and 19 bases lay in between. Germline-derived CDR1 and CDR2 are MNHNS and SASEGT. This CDR3 has 17 residues. CDR3 in amino acids: CASIPRVGRGNTGELFF. As DNA, the CDR3 is TGTGCCAGCATCCCCCGGGTGGGCCGTGGGAACACCGGGGAGCTGTTTTTT.

This clonotype came up many times. Here the CDR3 reads CASSEPGQGFAGELFF. CDR3 coding DNA: TGTGCCAGCAGCGAACCGGGACAGGGGTTCGCCGGGGAGCTGTTTTTT. The chain is built from TRBV2 and TRBJ2-2; 10 positions agree with TRBD1. This CDR3 has 16 amino acids. Germline V gene sequence: CDR1 SNHLY, CDR2 FYNNEI. V gave up 6 bases and J gave up 6 bases; unmatched junction bases: 10.

This clonotype appeared many times. The CDR3 bases are TGTGCCAGCAGTCCATTAGGGACCACTGAAGCTTTCTTT. Residues: CASSPLGTTEAFF. The genes are TRBV27 and TRBJ1-1; D possibly corresponds to TRBD1 (5 bases). Germline values: CDR1 MNHEY, CDR2 SMNVEV (reference sequence). The CDR3 is 13 amino acids. V was cut by 5 bases and J by 4 bases, with 11 bases left in between.